The TCR beta chain described here comes from a study of tumor-infiltrating lymphocytes in localized non-small cell lung cancer. Study-wide background: Several tumor histologies, both smoking statuses, and some post-neoadjuvant chemotherapy samples were included. Each patient gave resected tumor and non-adjacent uninvolved lung tissue.

Of note for this clone: Its antigen is unidentified.

Data came from immunoSEQ multiplex PCR; TCRdb stores just in-frame clones and leaves some out. The sample records 15,000 or so clones, roughly 43% being singletons. The study, taken as a whole, reports: Recurrence-free survival showed no association with tumor T-cell fraction.

Trimming removed 5 bases at V and 6 bases at J, with 14 bases between. This CDR3 spans 13 amino acids. Germline V gene lookup returns CDR1 SGHVS and CDR2 FQNEAQ. The chain carries TRBV7-8 and TRBJ2-7; perhaps TRBD2 as D (5 bases). This TCR derives from a human donor with non-small cell lung cancer. The sequenced sample consisted of lung tumor tissue. The CDR3 spells CASSQEGSTEQYF. In DNA form, the CDR3 reads TGTGCCAGCAGCCAAGAGGGAAGTACCGAGCAGTACTTC.